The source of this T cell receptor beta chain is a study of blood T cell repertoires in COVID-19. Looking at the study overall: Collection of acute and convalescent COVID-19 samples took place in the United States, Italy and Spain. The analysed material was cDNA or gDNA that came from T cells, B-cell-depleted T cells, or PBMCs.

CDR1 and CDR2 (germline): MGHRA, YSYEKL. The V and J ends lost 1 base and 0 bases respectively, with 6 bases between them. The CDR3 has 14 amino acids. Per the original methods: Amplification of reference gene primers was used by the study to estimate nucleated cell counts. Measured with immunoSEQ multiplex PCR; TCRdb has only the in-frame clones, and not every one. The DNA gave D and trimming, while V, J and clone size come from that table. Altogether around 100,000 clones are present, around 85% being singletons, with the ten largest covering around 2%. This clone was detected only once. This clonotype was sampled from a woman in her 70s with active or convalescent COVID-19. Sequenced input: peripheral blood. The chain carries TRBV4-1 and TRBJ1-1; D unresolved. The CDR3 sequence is CASSQGRLNTEAFF. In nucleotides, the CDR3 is TGCGCCAGCAGCCAAGGCAGGCTGAACACTGAAGCTTTCTTT.